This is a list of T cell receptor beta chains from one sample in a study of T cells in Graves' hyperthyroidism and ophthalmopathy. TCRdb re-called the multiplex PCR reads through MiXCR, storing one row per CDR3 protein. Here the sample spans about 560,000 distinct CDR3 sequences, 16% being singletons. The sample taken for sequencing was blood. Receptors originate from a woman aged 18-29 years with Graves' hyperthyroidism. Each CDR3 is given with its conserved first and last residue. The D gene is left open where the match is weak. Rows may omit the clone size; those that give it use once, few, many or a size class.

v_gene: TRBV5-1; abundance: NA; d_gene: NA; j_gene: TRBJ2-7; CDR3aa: CASSLVFGLNGGDSYEQYF; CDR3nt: TGCGCCAGCAGCTTGGTTTTCGGGCTGAACGGAGGGGACTCCTACGAGCAGTACTTC
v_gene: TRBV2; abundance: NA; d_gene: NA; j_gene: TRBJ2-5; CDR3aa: CASTSNPSGQETQYF; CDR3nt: TGTGCCAGTACCTCGAACCCCAGCGGCCAAGAGACCCAGTACTTC
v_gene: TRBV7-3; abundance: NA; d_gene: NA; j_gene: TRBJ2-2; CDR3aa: CASSQSRGGRAGELFF; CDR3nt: TGTGCCAGCAGCCAAAGCAGAGGGGGGCGAGCCGGGGAGCTGTTTTTT
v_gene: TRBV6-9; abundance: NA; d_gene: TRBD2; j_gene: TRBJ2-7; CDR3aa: CASSYGGLAGIYEQYF; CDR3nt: TGTGCCAGCAGTTACGGGGGACTAGCGGGAATCTACGAGCAGTACTTC
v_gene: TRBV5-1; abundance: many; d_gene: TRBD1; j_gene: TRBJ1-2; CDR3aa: CASSFGQGGGYTF; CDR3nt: TGCGCCAGCAGCTTCGGACAGGGAGGCGGCTACACCTTC
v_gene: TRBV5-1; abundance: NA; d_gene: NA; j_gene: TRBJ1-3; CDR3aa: CASRENKNTIYF; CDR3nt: TGCGCCAGCAGGGAAAACAAAAACACCATATATTTT
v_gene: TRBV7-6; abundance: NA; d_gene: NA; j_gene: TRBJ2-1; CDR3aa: CASSLETSSYNEQFF; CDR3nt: TGTGCCAGCAGCTTAGAGACTAGCTCCTACAATGAGCAGTTCTTC
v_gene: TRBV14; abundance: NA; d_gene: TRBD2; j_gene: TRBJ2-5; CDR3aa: CASSQDSPGGPRETQYF; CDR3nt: TGTGCCAGCAGCCAGGACTCTCCGGGAGGCCCTCGAGAGACCCAGTACTTC
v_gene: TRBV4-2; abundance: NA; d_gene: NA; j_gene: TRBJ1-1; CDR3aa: CASNEPVNPTGNTEAFF; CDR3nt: TGTGCCAGCAACGAGCCAGTCAACCCGACGGGGAACACTGAAGCTTTCTTT
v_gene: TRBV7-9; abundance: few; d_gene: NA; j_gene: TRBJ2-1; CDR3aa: CASTLEAGAEQFF; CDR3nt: TGTGCCAGCACCTTAGAGGCGGGTGCTGAGCAGTTCTTC
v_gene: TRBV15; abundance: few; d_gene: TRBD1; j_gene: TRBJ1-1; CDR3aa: CATSRENRGWTEAFF; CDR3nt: TGTGCCACCAGCAGGGAAAACAGGGGATGGACTGAAGCTTTCTTT
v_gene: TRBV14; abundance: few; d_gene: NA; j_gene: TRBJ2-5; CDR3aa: CASSPQYQETQYF; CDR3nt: TGTGCCAGCAGCCCACAGTACCAAGAGACCCAGTACTTC
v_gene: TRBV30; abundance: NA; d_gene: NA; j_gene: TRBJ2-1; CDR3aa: CAWRGEEQFF; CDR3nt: TGTGCCTGGAGGGGAGAGGAGCAGTTCTTC
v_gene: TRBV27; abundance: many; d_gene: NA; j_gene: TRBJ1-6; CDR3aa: CASSFVSSYNSPLHF; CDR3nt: TGTGCCAGCAGTTTTGTGAGCTCCTATAATTCACCCCTCCACTTT
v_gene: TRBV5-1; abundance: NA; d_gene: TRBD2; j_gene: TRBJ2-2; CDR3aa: CASSLALAGVTGELFF; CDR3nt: TGCGCCAGCAGCTTGGCCTTAGCGGGAGTGACCGGGGAGCTGTTTTTT
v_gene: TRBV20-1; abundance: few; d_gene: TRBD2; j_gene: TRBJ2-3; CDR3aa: CSAIVTLAGGPNTQYF; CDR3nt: TGCAGTGCTATAGTAACATTAGCGGGAGGGCCAAATACGCAGTATTTT
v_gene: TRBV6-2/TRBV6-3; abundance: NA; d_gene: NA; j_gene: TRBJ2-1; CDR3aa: CASSYLWGRFNEQFF; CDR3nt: TGTGCCAGCAGTTACTTATGGGGGAGGTTCAATGAGCAGTTCTTC
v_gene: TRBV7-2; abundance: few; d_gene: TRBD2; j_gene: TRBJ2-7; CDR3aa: CASSFPLAGSDEQYF; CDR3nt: TGTGCCAGCAGCTTCCCACTAGCGGGGAGCGACGAGCAGTACTTC
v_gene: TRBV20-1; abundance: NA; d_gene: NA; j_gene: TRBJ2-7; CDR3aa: CSAFPDFSYEQYF; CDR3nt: TGCAGTGCCTTCCCGGACTTCTCCTACGAGCAGTACTTC
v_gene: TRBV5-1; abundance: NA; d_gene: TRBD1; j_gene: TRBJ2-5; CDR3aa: CASSTGQGSETQYF; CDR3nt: TGCGCCAGCAGCACCGGACAGGGAAGCGAGACCCAGTACTTC
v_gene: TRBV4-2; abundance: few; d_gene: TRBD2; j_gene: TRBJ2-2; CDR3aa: CASSQDLGAGGRWTGELFF; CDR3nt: TGTGCCAGCAGCCAAGATCTCGGAGCGGGGGGGCGTTGGACCGGGGAGCTGTTTTTT
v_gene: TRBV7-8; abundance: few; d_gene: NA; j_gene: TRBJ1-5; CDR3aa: CASSLDPRTVINQPQHF; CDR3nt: TGTGCCAGCAGCTTAGACCCTAGGACGGTGATCAATCAGCCCCAGCATTTT
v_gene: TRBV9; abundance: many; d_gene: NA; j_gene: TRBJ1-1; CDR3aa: CASSVVGDLLVPEAFF; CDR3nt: TGTGCCAGCAGCGTAGTTGGGGACCTCCTTGTACCTGAAGCTTTCTTT
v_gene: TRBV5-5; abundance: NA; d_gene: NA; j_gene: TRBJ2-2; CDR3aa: CASSHVQGITLAGELFF; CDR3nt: TGTGCCAGCAGCCACGTCCAGGGGATAACTCTGGCCGGGGAGCTGTTTTTT
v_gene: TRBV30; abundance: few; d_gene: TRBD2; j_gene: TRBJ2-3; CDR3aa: CAWRLAGGYTQYF; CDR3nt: TGTGCCTGGAGACTAGCGGGAGGATATACGCAGTATTTT
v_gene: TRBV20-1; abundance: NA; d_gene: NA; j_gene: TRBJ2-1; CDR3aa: CSADPLGSYNEQFF; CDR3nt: TGCAGTGCTGACCCTTTAGGCTCCTACAATGAGCAGTTCTTC
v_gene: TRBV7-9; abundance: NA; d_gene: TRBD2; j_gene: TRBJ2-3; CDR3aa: CASSLKGSGGSTDTQYF; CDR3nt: TGTGCCAGCAGCTTAAAAGGTAGCGGGGGTTCCACAGATACGCAGTATTTT
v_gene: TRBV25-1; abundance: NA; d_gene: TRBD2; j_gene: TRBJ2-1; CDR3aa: CASSEWSGTSGRVEYNEQFF; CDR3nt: TGTGCCAGCAGTGAATGGTCGGGGACTAGCGGGAGAGTAGAGTACAATGAGCAGTTCTTC
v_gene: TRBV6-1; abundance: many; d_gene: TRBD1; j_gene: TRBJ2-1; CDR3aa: CASSPTGGSRGDEQFF; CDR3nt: TGTGCCAGCAGTCCCACAGGGGGCAGTAGGGGCGATGAGCAGTTCTTC
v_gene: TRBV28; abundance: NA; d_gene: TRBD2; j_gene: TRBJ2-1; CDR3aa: CASSLRLAGGPFYNEQFF; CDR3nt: TGTGCCAGCAGTCTCCGACTAGCGGGAGGACCTTTCTACAATGAGCAGTTCTTC
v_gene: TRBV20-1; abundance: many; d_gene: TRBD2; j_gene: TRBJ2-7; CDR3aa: CSARVSGVYEQYF; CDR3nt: TGCAGTGCTAGAGTAAGCGGGGTCTACGAGCAGTACTTC
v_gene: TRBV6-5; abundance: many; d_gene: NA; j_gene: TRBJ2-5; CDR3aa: CASSYGGSRETQYF; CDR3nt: TGTGCCAGCAGTTACGGCGGGTCGAGGGAGACCCAGTACTTC
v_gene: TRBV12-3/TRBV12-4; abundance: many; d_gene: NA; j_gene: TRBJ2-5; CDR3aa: CASSGRLRAGETQYF; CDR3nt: TGTGCCAGCAGTGGCAGGTTGCGGGCGGGGGAGACCCAGTACTTC
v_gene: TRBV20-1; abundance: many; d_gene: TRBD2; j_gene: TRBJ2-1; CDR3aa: CSARDPSGRGSYNEQFF; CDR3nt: TGCAGTGCTAGAGATCCTAGCGGGAGAGGTTCCTACAATGAGCAGTTCTTC
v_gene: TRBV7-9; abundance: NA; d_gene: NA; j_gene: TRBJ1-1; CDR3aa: CASRVTGKRAFF; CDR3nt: TGTGCCAGCAGAGTGACAGGCAAGAGAGCTTTCTTT
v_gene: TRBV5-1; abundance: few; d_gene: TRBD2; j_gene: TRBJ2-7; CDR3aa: CASSLVSGTRLTLVHYEQYF; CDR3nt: TGCGCCAGCAGCTTGGTATCCGGGACTAGGCTAACCCTGGTGCACTACGAGCAGTACTTC
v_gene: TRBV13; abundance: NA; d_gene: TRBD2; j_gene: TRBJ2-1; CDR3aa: CASSLSASGVNEQFF; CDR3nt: TGTGCCAGCAGCTTATCGGCTAGCGGGGTCAATGAGCAGTTCTTC
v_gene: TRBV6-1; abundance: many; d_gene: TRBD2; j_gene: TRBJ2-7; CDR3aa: CASSSRTSGRPYEQYF; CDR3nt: TGTGCCAGCAGTTCCCGTACTAGCGGGAGACCCTACGAGCAGTACTTC
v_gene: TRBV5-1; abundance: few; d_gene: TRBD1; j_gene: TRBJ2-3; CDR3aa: CASSLTGTGRTDTQYF; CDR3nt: TGCGCCAGCAGCTTGACAGGGACAGGGAGGACAGATACGCAGTATTTT
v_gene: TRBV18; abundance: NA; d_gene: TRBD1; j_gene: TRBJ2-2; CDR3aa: CASSRGRDTGELFF; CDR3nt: TGTGCCAGCTCAAGGGGGCGAGACACCGGGGAGCTGTTTTTT
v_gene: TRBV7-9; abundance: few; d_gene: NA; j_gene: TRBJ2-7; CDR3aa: CASTQGDGTYEQYF; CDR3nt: TGTGCCAGCACCCAAGGCGACGGAACCTACGAGCAGTACTTC
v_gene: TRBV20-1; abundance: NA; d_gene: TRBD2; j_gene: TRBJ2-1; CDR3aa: CSARPRLAGHNEQFF; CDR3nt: TGCAGTGCTAGACCAAGACTAGCGGGCCACAATGAGCAGTTCTTC
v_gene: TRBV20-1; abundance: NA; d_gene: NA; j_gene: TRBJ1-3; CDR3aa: CSASPGNTIYF; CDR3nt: TGCAGTGCTAGTCCCGGAAACACCATATATTTT
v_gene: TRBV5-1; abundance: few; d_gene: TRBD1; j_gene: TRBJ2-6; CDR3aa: CASSHPRDRGPSLGANVLTF; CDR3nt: TGCGCCAGCAGCCACCCCCGGGACAGGGGGCCCAGTTTGGGGGCCAACGTCCTGACTTTC
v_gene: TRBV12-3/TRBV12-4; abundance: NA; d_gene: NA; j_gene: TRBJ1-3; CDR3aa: CASSYSIQGRVGNTIYF; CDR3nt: TGTGCCAGCAGTTACTCGATCCAGGGCCGTGTTGGAAACACCATATATTTT
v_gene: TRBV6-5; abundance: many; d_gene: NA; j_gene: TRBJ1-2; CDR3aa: CASSYSPGLQGYTF; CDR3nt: TGTGCCAGCAGTTACTCTCCGGGGCTTCAAGGCTACACCTTC
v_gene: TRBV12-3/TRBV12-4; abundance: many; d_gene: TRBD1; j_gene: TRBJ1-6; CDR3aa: CASSLKGADSPLHF; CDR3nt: TGTGCCAGCAGTTTAAAGGGGGCCGATTCACCCCTCCACTTT
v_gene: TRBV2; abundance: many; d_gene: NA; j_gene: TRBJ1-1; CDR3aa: CASSEGVPRRAFF; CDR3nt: TGTGCCAGCAGTGAAGGGGTCCCCCGAAGAGCTTTCTTT
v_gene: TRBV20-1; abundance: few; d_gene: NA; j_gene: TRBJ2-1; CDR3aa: CSAADDSPYNEQFF; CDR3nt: TGCAGTGCTGCTGATGACTCTCCCTACAATGAGCAGTTCTTC
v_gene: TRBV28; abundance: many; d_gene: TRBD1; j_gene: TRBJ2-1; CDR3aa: CASTYGQGGNEQFF; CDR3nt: TGTGCCAGCACCTACGGACAGGGGGGGAATGAGCAGTTCTTC
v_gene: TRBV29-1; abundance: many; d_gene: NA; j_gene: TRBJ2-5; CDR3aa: CSVGTIGGETQYF; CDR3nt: TGCAGCGTTGGGACAATCGGTGGAGAGACCCAGTACTTC
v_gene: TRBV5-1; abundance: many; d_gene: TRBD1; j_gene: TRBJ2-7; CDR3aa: CASSLGGQGAYEQYF; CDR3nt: TGCGCCAGCAGCTTGGGGGGACAGGGGGCGTACGAGCAGTACTTC
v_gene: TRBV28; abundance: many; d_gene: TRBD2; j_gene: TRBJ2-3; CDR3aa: CASIGLAGGSSTDTQYF; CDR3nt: TGTGCCAGCATAGGTCTAGCGGGAGGATCCAGCACAGATACGCAGTATTTT
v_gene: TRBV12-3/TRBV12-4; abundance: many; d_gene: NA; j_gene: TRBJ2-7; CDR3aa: CASSFGSGGAYEQYF; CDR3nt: TGTGCCAGCAGTTTCGGCTCGGGCGGAGCCTACGAGCAGTACTTC
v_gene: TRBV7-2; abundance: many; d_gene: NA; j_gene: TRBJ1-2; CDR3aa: CASSLGGGGEGYTF; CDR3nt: TGTGCCAGCAGCCTTGGCGGGGGTGGTGAGGGCTACACCTTC
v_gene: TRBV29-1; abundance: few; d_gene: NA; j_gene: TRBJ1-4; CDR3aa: CSVVVEGGKSTNEKLFF; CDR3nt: TGCAGCGTTGTCGTGGAAGGGGGAAAGTCGACTAATGAAAAACTGTTTTTT
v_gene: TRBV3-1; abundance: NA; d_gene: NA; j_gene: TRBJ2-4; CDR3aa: CASSGTIKNIQYF; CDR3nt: TGTGCCAGCAGCGGAACTATTAAAAACATTCAGTACTTC
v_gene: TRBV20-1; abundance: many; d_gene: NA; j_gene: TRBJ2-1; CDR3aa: CSAGGAPKDNEQFF; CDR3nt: TGCAGTGCTGGGGGGGCCCCCAAAGATAATGAGCAGTTCTTC
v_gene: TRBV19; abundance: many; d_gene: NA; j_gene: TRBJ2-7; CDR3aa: CASSIPGREQYF; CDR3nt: TGTGCCAGTAGTATCCCGGGGCGCGAGCAGTACTTC